The TCR beta chain described here comes from a study of blood T cell repertoires in COVID-19 (TCRdb year 2020). As for the study more broadly: The collaborator samples originated in the United States, Italy and Spain and spanned the acute and convalescent phases of COVID-19. The prospective study material was composed of cDNA or gDNA derived from T cells, B-cell-depleted T cells, or PBMCs. The dataset comprised deeply sampled blood TCRbeta repertoires from subjects exposed to, actively infected with, or recovered from COVID-19. The repertoires were released in a freely available public database intended as a resource for research on the immune response to SARS-CoV-2. The samples were drawn from the first 160 participants of the ongoing ImmuneRACE study and from 1,254 subjects provided by 6 global collaborators. Sample metadata almost always included a de-identified subject ID, COVID-19 status, age in years and sex. Where available, HLA class I and class II types were obtained from metadata supplied by the sample provider rather than from assay-based typing.

On the study overall, not on this receptor specifically: How much clinical and demographic metadata was included differed by source and by participant, and the metadata was provided uncurated.

TCRbeta CDR3 regions were amplified from genomic DNA by means of the immunoSEQ Assay, a bias-controlled multiplex PCR. The paper's processing steps were these. The number of nucleated cells in each sample was estimated by amplification of reference gene primers within the assay. To quantify the absolute abundance of each unique TCRbeta CDR3 rearrangement, sequence reads were collapsed and filtered. For each sample, productive Simpson clonality was calculated as the square root of Simpson's diversity index over productive rearrangements. TCRdb limited this immuneACCESS table to in-frame rearrangements with V and J called. A share of clones is missing; checked studies link under half to unresolved V genes, and the rest is unexplained. V and J calls plus clone size are reproduced from that table; the DNA served to infer D and trimming. Here the sample has tens of thousands of clones; roughly 78% occur a single time. The ten largest clones capture more than 1% of the sample.

Collaborating institutions collected whole blood in K2EDTA tubes following their own protocols. Collaborator samples were shipped for TCRbeta analysis as frozen whole blood, isolated PBMCs, or DNA extracted from either sample type. As concerns this clone: Its antigen has not been determined. No base-level quality is on record; no much larger clone is a single base apart.

V is pared back by 7 bases and J by 8 bases, with 11 bases lying between the germline termini. The CDR3, cysteine through phenylalanine, is 11 amino acids long. CDR3 DNA is the only sequence kept; it has 33 bases, read in frame from the first base. In this chain, TRBV12-3 or TRBV12-4 is recombined with TRBJ1-1; the D gene assignment is ambiguous. Sequencing was done on a sample of peripheral blood. The sequence was obtained from a woman older than 75 with acute or convalescent COVID-19. The base sequence is TGTGCCAGCACCCTCCACCGGGAAGCTTTCTTT. Its translation reads: CASTLHREAFF.